This T cell receptor (beta chain) derives from a study of cytomegalovirus exposure and HLA in healthy donors. Study-wide findings and caveats: Rarity marked most TCR sequences, yet some public TCRs occurred in many donors. The study flagged roughly 160 TCR beta chains as cytomegalovirus-associated. According to a later analysis, TCR clusters from the first cohort tended to co-occur in the roughly 110 validation repertoires.

This table comes from immunoSEQ multiplex PCR, and its TCRdb copy is limited to in-frame clones, with some not included. The sample lists 150,000 to 200,000 clones, over 85% occurring once. The CDR3 length is 15 residues. The germline V gene has CDR1 SGHNT and CDR2 YYREEE (reference sequence). J was trimmed by 4 bases and V by 3 bases; bases with no gene match: 7. On this clone: The target antigen is unknown.

The TCR sequence derives from a man younger than 30 in good health and CMV-seropositive. The rearrangement links TRBV5-4 to TRBJ1-5; TRBD1 aligns across 7 bases. The material sequenced was PBMCs. For the CDR3, the DNA is TGTGCCAGCAGCTATTCCGGGACAGCGAATCAGCCCCAGCATTTT. As protein: CASSYSGTANQPQHF.